This is a list of T cell receptor beta chains from one sample in a study of cytomegalovirus exposure and HLA in healthy donors. Sequencing was performed with immunoSEQ multiplex PCR; in TCRdb, only in-frame clones are kept and a portion is missing. The sample yields 130,000 to 150,000 clones, about 86% seen once. The specimen was PBMCs. These receptors were obtained from a man aged 35 to 55 in good health and CMV-seropositive. The conserved cysteine and the conserved F or W are not part of the CDR3 here. A D gene is named only where the DNA matches it firmly.

D,V,J,CDR3
.,TRBV5-1,TRBJ1-3,ASSLDTAGNTIY
TRBD1,TRBV5-5,TRBJ1-2,ASSSGQGHYGYT
.,TRBV7-9,TRBJ1-1,ASSRDRSTLNTEAF
.,TRBV9,TRBJ1-4,ASSQSGGLNEKLF
TRBD2,TRBV7-9,TRBJ2-7,ASSLSSSGGYEQY
.,TRBV7-9,TRBJ1-5,ASSSIGDNPQH
TRBD1,TRBV2,TRBJ1-5,ASSGGTGANQPQH
TRBD1,TRBV7-3,TRBJ1-2,ASSTPGTGVYGYT
.,TRBV19,TRBJ1-5,ASSLEQGVIRSQPQH
TRBD2,TRBV9,TRBJ2-1,ASSLEKGLVYNEQF
.,TRBV7-8,TRBJ2-2,ASSEQVPGELF
TRBD2,TRBV5-1,TRBJ2-1,ASSLRTSPRDEQF
.,TRBV7-2,TRBJ1-2,ASSLTGPVGYGYT
TRBD2,TRBV5-5,TRBJ2-5,ASSFRLATDRLQETQY
.,TRBV6-1,TRBJ2-2,ASREQGNTGELF
TRBD1,TRBV18,TRBJ1-2,ASSLDRARDYGYT
TRBD1,TRBV5-1,TRBJ1-1,ASKTEGATQHSQAF
.,TRBV13,TRBJ1-1,ASSSIPITEGEAF
TRBD1,TRBV19,TRBJ1-5,ASSPNRGNSQPQH
TRBD1,TRBV9,TRBJ2-7,ASSVGGTGAYEQY
.,TRBV7-6,TRBJ1-3,ASSPLFLTGTRGSGNTIY
.,TRBV5-4,TRBJ2-6,ASSLAQAPGANVLT
TRBD2,TRBV18,TRBJ2-3,ASSPPSGGSDTQY
TRBD2,TRBV2,TRBJ2-2,ASILAGGNTGELF
.,TRBV27,TRBJ2-7,ASSLYDTSYEQY
.,TRBV7-2,TRBJ1-5,ASSPFGRPQH
TRBD1,TRBV5-6,TRBJ2-7,ASSPGQGVYEQY
.,TRBV5-1,TRBJ2-1,ASSLSGDRNEQF
.,TRBV9,TRBJ2-7,ASSPGPGSSYEQY
TRBD2,TRBV5-4,TRBJ2-2,ASRKGTSGILTGELF
TRBD2,TRBV5-1,TRBJ2-1,ASSGGPSGSSYNEQF
TRBD2,TRBV9,TRBJ2-1,ASSLGTSGYNEQF
.,TRBV7-6,TRBJ1-2,ASSLEQSYGYT
.,TRBV27,TRBJ2-7,ASSLERQELTYEQY
TRBD2,TRBV19,TRBJ2-7,ASSITGLVSSYEQY
TRBD1,TRBV11-1,TRBJ2-7,ASSTDRGGEQY
.,TRBV7-8,TRBJ2-5,ASSLTPGHTQETQY
.,TRBV4-2,TRBJ2-3,ASSSGGNPGTDTQY
.,TRBV6-5,TRBJ2-1,ASSWTRGGDEQF
TRBD1,TRBV2,TRBJ2-7,ASRRTGTGLMSEQY
TRBD1,TRBV7-9,TRBJ1-1,ASSTLQGAEEAF
.,TRBV2,TRBJ1-6,ASSEGGNSPLH
.,TRBV7-9,TRBJ1-3,AGQGTSSGNTIY
.,TRBV6-5,TRBJ1-3,ASSPLPSSGNTIY
.,TRBV6-6,TRBJ1-5,ASSKGGGNQPQH
.,TRBV6-5,TRBJ1-5,ASSYQSNQPQH
.,TRBV5-1,TRBJ2-1,ASSAWGAARNEQF
.,TRBV5-1,TRBJ1-2,ASSPVGGRNNYGYT
TRBD1,TRBV7-2,TRBJ1-1,ATRGQSRTEAF
TRBD1,TRBV6-1,TRBJ2-7,ASTLDRVSSEQY
.,TRBV15,TRBJ2-5,ATRDGPFQTQY
.,TRBV5-1,TRBJ2-3,ASSLVGAQDTQY
.,TRBV7-2,.,ASNLDSPEQY
.,TRBV21-1,TRBJ2-6,ASSRRGKGAAGANVLT
.,TRBV5-4,TRBJ2-2,ASSSEWGANTGELF